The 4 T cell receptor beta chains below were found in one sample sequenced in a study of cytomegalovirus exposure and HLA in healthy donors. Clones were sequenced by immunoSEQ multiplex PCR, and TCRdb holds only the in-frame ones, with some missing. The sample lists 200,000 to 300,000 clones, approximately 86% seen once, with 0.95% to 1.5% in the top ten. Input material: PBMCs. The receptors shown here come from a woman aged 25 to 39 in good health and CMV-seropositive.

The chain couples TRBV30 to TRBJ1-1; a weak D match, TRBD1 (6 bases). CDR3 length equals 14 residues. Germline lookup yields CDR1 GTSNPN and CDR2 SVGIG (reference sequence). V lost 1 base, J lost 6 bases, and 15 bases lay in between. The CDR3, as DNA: TGTGCCTGGAGTGACGGGACACCCTCCCCTGAAGCTTTCTTT. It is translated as CAWSDGTPSPEAFF.

In DNA form, the CDR3 reads TGTGCCAGCAGCCCGGGACTAGCGGGAGAGGGTGAGCAGTTCTTC. Protein sequence: CASSPGLAGEGEQFF. The chain recombines TRBV7-3 with TRBJ2-1, with TRBD2 matching 14 bases. This CDR3 is built from 15 residues. Per the germline V gene, CDR1 is SGHTA and CDR2 is FQGTGA. V lost 5 bases to trimming and J lost 9 bases; unmatched junction nucleotides: 6.

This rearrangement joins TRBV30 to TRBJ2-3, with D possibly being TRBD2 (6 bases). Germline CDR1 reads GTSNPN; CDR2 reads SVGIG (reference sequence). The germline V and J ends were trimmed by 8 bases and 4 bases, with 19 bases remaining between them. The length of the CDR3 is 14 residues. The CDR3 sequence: CAGGAGLLSDTQYF. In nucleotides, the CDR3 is TGTGCCGGCGGCGCGGGACTTCTCTCAGATACGCAGTATTTT.

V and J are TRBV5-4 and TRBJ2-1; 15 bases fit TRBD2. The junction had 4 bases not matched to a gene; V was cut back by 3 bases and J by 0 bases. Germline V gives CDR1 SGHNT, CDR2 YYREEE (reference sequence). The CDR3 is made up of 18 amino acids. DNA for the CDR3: TGTGCCAGCAGCTCGGGACTAGCGGGGGGAAGCTCCTACAATGAGCAGTTCTTC. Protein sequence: CASSSGLAGGSSYNEQFF.